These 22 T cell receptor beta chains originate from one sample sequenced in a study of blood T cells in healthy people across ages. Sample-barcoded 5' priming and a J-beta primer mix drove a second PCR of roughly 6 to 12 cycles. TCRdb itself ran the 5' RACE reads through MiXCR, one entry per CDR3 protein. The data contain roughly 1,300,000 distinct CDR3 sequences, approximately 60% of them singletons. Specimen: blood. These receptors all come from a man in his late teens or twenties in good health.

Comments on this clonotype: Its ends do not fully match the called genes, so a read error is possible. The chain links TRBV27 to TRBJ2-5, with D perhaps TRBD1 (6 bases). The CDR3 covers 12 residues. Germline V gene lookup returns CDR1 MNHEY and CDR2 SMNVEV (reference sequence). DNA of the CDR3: TGTGCCGGCAGCAAAGGGGGAAATGAGCAGTACTTC. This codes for CAGSKGGNEQYF.

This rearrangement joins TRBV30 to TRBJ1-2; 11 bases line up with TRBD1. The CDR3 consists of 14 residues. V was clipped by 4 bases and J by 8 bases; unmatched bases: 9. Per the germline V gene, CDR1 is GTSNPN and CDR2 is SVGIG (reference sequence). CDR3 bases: TGTGCCTGGACCCTCGGACAGGGGGCTGGCGGCTACACCTTC. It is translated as CAWTLGQGAGGYTF.

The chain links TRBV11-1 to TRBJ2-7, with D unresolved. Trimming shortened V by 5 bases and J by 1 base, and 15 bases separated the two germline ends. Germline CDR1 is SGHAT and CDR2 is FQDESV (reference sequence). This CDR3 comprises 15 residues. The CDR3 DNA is TGTGCCAGCAGCCCCCTACCGTATGAGTCCTACGAGCAGTACTTC. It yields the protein CASSPLPYESYEQYF.

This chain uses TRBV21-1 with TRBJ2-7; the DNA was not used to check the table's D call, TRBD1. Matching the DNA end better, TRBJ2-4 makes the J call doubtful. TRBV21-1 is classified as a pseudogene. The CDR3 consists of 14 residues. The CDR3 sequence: CASSRKWGKNIQYF. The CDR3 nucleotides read TGTGCCAGCAGCCGGAAGTGGGGCAAAAACATTCAGTACTTC.

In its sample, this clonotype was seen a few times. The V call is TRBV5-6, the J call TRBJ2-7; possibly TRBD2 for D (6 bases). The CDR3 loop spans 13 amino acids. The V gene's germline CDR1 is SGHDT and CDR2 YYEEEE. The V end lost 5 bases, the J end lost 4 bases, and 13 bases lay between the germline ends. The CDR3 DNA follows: TGTGCCAGCAGTTCGACTAGTTTGTACGAGCAGTACTTC. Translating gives CASSSTSLYEQYF.

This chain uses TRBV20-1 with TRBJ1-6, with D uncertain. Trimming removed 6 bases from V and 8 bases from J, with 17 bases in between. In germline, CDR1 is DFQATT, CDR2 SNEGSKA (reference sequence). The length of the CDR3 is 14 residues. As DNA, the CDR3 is TGCAGTGCCGAGCTTTCCCCGGATGATTCACCCCTCCACTTT. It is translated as CSAELSPDDSPLHF.

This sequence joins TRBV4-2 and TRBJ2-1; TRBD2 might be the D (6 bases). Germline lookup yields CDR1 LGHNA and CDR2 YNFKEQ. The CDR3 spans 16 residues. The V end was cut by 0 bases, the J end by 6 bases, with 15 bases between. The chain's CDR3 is CASSQDRAGWPNEQFF. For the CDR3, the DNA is TGTGCCAGCAGCCAAGATCGGGCGGGGTGGCCCAATGAGCAGTTCTTC.

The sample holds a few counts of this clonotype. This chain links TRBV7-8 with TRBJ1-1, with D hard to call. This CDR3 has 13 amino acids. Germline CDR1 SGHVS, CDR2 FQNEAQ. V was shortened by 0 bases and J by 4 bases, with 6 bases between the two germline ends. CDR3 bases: TGTGCCAGCAGCTTAGCATGGGCCACTGAAGCTTTCTTT. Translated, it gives CASSLAWATEAFF.

The CDR3 bases are TGCGCCAGCAGCCCCTATAGGGACGGTAGCAATCAGCCCCAGCATTTT. It codes for CASSPYRDGSNQPQHF. The V and J genes are TRBV4-1 and TRBJ1-5, with D tentatively TRBD1 (5 bases). Germline V gives CDR1 MGHRA, CDR2 YSYEKL. The CDR3 contains 16 residues. Trimming shortened V by 4 bases and J by 0 bases, and 13 bases separated the two germline ends.

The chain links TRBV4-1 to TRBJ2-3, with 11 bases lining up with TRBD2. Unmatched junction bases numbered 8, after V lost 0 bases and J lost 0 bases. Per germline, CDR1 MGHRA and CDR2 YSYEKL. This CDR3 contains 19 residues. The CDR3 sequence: CASSQDPLGTSGSTDTQYF. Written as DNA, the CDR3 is TGCGCCAGCAGCCAAGATCCCCTGGGGACTAGCGGTAGCACAGATACGCAGTATTTT.

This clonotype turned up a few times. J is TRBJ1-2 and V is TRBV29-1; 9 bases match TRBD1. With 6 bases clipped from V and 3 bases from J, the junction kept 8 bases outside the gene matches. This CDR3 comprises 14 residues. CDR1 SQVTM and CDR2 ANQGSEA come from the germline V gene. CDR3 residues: CSVADRGEYYGYTF. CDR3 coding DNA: TGCAGCGTCGCGGACAGGGGCGAATACTATGGCTACACCTTC.

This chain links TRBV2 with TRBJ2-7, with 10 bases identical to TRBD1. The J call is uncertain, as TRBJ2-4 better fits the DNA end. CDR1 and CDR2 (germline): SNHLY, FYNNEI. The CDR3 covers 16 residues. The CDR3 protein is CASSERGTGVGNIQYF. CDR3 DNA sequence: TGTGCCAGCAGTGAAAGAGGGACAGGGGTTGGAAACATTCAGTACTTC.

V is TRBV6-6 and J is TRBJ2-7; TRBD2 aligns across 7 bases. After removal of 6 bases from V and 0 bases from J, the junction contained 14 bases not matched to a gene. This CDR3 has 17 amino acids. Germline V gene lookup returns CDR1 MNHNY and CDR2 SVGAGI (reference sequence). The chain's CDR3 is CASSLSSSGYSSYEQYF. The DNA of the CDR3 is TGTGCCAGCAGCCTCAGTAGTAGCGGGTACAGCTCCTACGAGCAGTACTTC.

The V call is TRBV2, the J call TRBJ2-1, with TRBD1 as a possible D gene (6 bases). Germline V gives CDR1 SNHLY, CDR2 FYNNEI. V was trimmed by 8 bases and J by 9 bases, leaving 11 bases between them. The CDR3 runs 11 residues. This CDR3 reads CASLGAFEQFF. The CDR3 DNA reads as TGTGCCAGCTTGGGGGCGTTTGAGCAGTTCTTC.

The CDR3 spells CASSSHTF. In DNA form, the CDR3 reads TGTGCCAGCAGCTCCCACACCTTC. The chain has TRBV7-9 and TRBJ1-2; D ambiguous. There are 8 residues in the CDR3. V was shortened by 4 bases and J by 12 bases, with 3 bases between the two germline ends. CDR1 is SEHNR and CDR2 is FQNEAQ in the germline V gene (reference sequence).

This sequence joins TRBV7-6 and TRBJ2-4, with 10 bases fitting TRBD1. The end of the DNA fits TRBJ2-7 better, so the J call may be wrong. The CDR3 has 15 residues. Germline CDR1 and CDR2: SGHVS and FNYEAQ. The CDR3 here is CASSHLGTGEYEQYF. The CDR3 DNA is TGTGCCAGCAGCCATCTGGGGACAGGGGAGTACGAGCAGTACTTC.

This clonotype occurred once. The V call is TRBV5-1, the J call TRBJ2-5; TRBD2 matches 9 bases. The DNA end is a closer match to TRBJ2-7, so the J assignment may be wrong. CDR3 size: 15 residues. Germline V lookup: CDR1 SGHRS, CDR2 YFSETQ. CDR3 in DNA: TGCGCCAGCAGCTACTTTAGCGGGGGAGCCTACGAGCAGTACTTC. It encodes CASSYFSGGAYEQYF.

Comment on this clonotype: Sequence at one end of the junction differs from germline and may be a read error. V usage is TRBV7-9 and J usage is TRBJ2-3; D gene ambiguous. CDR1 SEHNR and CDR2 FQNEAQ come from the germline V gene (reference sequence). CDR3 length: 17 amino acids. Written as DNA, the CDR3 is TGTGCCAGCAGCTTAGACTTTGCCCCCTGGAGCACAAATACGCAGTATTTT. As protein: CASSLDFAPWSTNTQYF.

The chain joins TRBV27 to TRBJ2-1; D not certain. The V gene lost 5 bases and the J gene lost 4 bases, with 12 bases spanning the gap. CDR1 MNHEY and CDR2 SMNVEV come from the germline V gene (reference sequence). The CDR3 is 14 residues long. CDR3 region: CASSPRAVYNEQFF. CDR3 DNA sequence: TGTGCCAGCAGTCCCCGGGCAGTATACAATGAGCAGTTCTTC.

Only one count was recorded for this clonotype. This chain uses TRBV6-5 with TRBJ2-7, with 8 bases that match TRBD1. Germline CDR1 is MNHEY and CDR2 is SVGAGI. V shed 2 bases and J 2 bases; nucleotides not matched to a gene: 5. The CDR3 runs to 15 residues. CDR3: CASSYGQGMTYEQYF. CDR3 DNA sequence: TGTGCCAGCAGTTACGGACAGGGAATGACCTACGAGCAGTACTTC.

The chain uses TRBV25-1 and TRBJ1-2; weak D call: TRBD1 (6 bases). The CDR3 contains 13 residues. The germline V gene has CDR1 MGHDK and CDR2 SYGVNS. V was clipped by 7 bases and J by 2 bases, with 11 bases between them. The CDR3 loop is CASTRDINYGYTF. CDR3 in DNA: TGTGCCAGCACGCGGGACATAAACTATGGCTACACCTTC.

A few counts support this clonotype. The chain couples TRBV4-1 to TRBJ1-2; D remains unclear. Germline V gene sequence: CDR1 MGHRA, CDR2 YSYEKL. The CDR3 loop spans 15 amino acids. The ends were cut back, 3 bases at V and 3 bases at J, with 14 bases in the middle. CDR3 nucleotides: TGCGCCAGCAGCCAGATTACTTTCGGGGACTATGGCTACACCTTC. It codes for CASSQITFGDYGYTF.